This TCR beta chain was sequenced for a study of cytomegalovirus exposure and HLA in healthy donors. The study ran its PCR with 60 Vbeta and 13 Jbeta primers. The protocol was immunoSEQ multiplex PCR, while the TCRdb copy is restricted to in-frame clones and leaves out a portion. This table has roughly 190,000 clones, roughly 78% appearing once. The CDR3 is 17 residues long. Deletions cut 1 base from V and 1 base from J, with 14 bases between. The germline gives CDR1 SGHTA, CDR2 FQGNSA. At the time of sampling, donors were nominally healthy, though unrecorded immune exposures were likely. The sequence was collected from a girl aged 10-17 years in good health and CMV-seropositive. This rearrangement joins TRBV7-2 to TRBJ1-5; D uncertain. Specimen: PBMCs. The CDR3 region has the DNA TGTGCCAGCAGCTTAGTGAGTGCTTCGGGGAGCAATCAGCCCCAGCATTTT. Protein product: CASSLVSASGSNQPQHF.